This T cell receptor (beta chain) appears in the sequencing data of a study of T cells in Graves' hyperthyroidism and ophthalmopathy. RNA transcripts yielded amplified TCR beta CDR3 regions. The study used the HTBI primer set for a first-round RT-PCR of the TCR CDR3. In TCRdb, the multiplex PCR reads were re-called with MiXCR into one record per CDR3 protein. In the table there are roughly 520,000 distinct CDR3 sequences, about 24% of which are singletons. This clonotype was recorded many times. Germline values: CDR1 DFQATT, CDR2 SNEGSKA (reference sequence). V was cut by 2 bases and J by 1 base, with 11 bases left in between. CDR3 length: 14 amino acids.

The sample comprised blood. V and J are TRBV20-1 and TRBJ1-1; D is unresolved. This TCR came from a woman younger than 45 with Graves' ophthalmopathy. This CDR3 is CSARNLWGNTEAFF. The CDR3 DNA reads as TGCAGTGCTAGAAATCTGTGGGGGAACACTGAAGCTTTCTTT.